This T cell receptor beta chain was recovered during a study of post-analysis software for immune sequencing data. Overall study context: The patients showed relapsing-remitting, secondary progressive and progressive-relapsing multiple sclerosis courses.

Comment on this clonotype: Its antigen is unidentified.

CDR3 length: 15 residues. The V end lost 0 bases, the J end lost 4 bases, and 13 bases lay between the germline ends. Germline CDR1 SGHRS, CDR2 YFSETQ. General study points: Multiple sclerosis patients showed significantly lower normalized Chao1 diversity than controls did. F measure showed strong co-clustering of same-batch samples. In patients, TRBV5-6, TRBV5-1 and TRBV20-1 belonged to 4 or 5 TRBV segments found more frequently than in controls.

Built from TCR beta cDNA, the libraries had unique molecular identifiers in them. Input populations of roughly 1 to 10 million T cells gave rise to around 480,000 cDNA molecules. TCRdb reprocessed the PCR reads via MiXCR and lists one record per CDR3 protein. The sample has about 460,000 distinct CDR3 sequences, roughly 45% seen once; the top ten hold roughly an eighth. This TCR derives from a girl aged 5 to 17 with multiple sclerosis. The material sequenced was blood. The chain employs TRBV5-1 and TRBJ2-5; D ambiguous. The CDR3 bases are TGCGCCAGCAGCTTGGGTGGCTTGACGGGAGAGACCCAGTACTTC. It codes for CASSLGGLTGETQYF.